A selection of T cell receptor beta chains follows, all from one sample in a study of PD-1 blockade in mismatch repair-deficient tumors. Produced via immunoSEQ multiplex PCR; TCRdb's table is partial and in-frame only. Of some 66,000 clones listed, about nine tenths are singletons. Source: peripheral blood, taken 52 weeks after starting pembrolizumab. These receptors were collected from an adult with mismatch repair-deficient cancer. CDR3s include the opening cysteine and the closing phenylalanine or tryptophan. The D gene is left open where the match is weak. The size entry is marked missing in some rows and otherwise reads once, few, many or a size class.

>once|TRBJ2-2|TRBV7-9|-
CASSFQGFAGELFF
TGTGCCAGCAGCTTCCAGGGTTTCGCCGGGGAGCTGTTTTTT
>once|TRBJ2-7|TRBV11-3|-
CASSSTQGYEQYF
TGTGCCAGCAGCTCCACCCAGGGGTACGAGCAGTACTTC
>few|TRBJ2-7|TRBV14|-
CASSIYRGSSYEQYF
TGTGCCAGCAGCATCTACCGAGGAAGCTCCTACGAGCAGTACTTC
>-|TRBJ2-7|TRBV4-2|TRBD2
CASSQNWASGSYEQYF
TGTGCCAGCAGCCAGAACTGGGCTAGCGGGAGTTACGAGCAGTACTTC
>-|TRBJ1-5|TRBV15|-
CATSRAGRNSNQPQHF
TGTGCCACCAGCAGAGCAGGACGGAATAGCAATCAGCCCCAGCATTTT
>once|TRBJ2-5|TRBV28|-
CASSFPGFETQYF
TGTGCCAGCAGTTTTCCGGGGTTCGAGACCCAGTACTTC
>-|TRBJ2-3|TRBV5-1|-
CASSFNTDTQYF
TGCGCCAGCAGCTTCAATACAGATACGCAGTATTTT
>-|TRBJ2-5|TRBV5-4|-
CASSLGGQETQYF
TGTGCCAGCAGCTTGGGCGGTCAAGAGACCCAGTACTTC
>-|TRBJ2-3|TRBV2|-
CASSLDGGDTQYF
TGTGCCAGCAGTTTGGACGGGGGAGATACGCAGTATTTT
>-|TRBJ1-2|TRBV29-1|-
CSVEKGYYGYTF
TGCAGCGTTGAGAAGGGCTACTATGGCTACACCTTC
>-|TRBJ2-7|TRBV27|TRBD2
CASSFSGSQNEQYF
TGTGCCAGCAGTTTTAGCGGGAGCCAAAACGAGCAGTACTTC
>-|TRBJ2-3|TRBV6-5|-
CASSLSGTDTQYF
TGTGCCAGCAGTTTGAGCGGCACAGATACGCAGTATTTT
>once|TRBJ1-2|TRBV14|TRBD1
CASSLSGTGSGYTF
TGTGCCAGCAGCCTATCCGGGACAGGGAGCGGCTACACCTTC
>-|TRBJ2-3|TRBV28|-
CASSLHPGSDTSTDTQYF
TGTGCCAGCAGTTTACACCCAGGTTCTGACACTAGCACAGATACGCAGTATTTT
>-|TRBJ2-3|TRBV27|-
CASSLWGGQADTQYF
TGTGCCAGCAGTTTATGGGGGGGGCAGGCAGATACGCAGTATTTT
>-|TRBJ2-2|TRBV30|-
CAWIRSGELFF
TGTGCCTGGATTAGGTCCGGGGAGCTGTTTTTT
>-|TRBJ2-3|TRBV5-4|-
CASSLRGTDTQYF
TGTGCCAGCAGCTTGAGGGGCACAGATACGCAGTATTTT
>-|TRBJ2-2|TRBV6-5|-
CASSYSTRRGTGELFF
TGTGCCAGCAGTTACTCGACTCGAAGGGGCACCGGGGAGCTGTTTTTT
>-|TRBJ2-3|TRBV4-3|TRBD1
CASSSQTGATQYF
TGCGCCAGCAGCTCACAGACAGGGGCTACGCAGTATTTT
>-|TRBJ2-3|TRBV29-1|TRBD2
CSVEKREATDTQYF
TGCAGCGTTGAAAAACGGGAGGCCACAGATACGCAGTATTTT
>few|TRBJ1-2|TRBV4-2|-
CASSQGKGYTF
TGTGCCAGCAGCCAAGGGAAAGGCTACACCTTC
>-|TRBJ1-1|TRBV5-1|-
CASSFPGLNTEAFF
TGCGCCAGCAGCTTCCCCGGACTGAACACTGAAGCTTTCTTT
>-|TRBJ1-1|TRBV28|-
CASSPPGGADTEAFF
TGTGCCAGCAGTCCCCCCGGGGGCGCGGACACTGAAGCTTTCTTT
>-|TRBJ2-4|TRBV13|-
CASKASQSKNIQYF
TGTGCCAGCAAAGCCTCACAGAGCAAAAACATTCAGTACTTC
>-|TRBJ2-1|TRBV5-6|TRBD1
CASSLEDRAYNEQFF
TGTGCCAGCAGCTTGGAGGACAGGGCATACAATGAGCAGTTCTTC
>few|TRBJ1-5|TRBV6-6|TRBD1
CASRVQGTGSNQPQHF
TGTGCCAGCAGGGTACAGGGGACGGGTAGCAATCAGCCCCAGCATTTT
>-|TRBJ2-7|TRBV11-3|TRBD2
CASSPKRGAKSEQYF
TGTGCCAGCAGCCCCAAGCGGGGGGCCAAAAGCGAGCAGTACTTC